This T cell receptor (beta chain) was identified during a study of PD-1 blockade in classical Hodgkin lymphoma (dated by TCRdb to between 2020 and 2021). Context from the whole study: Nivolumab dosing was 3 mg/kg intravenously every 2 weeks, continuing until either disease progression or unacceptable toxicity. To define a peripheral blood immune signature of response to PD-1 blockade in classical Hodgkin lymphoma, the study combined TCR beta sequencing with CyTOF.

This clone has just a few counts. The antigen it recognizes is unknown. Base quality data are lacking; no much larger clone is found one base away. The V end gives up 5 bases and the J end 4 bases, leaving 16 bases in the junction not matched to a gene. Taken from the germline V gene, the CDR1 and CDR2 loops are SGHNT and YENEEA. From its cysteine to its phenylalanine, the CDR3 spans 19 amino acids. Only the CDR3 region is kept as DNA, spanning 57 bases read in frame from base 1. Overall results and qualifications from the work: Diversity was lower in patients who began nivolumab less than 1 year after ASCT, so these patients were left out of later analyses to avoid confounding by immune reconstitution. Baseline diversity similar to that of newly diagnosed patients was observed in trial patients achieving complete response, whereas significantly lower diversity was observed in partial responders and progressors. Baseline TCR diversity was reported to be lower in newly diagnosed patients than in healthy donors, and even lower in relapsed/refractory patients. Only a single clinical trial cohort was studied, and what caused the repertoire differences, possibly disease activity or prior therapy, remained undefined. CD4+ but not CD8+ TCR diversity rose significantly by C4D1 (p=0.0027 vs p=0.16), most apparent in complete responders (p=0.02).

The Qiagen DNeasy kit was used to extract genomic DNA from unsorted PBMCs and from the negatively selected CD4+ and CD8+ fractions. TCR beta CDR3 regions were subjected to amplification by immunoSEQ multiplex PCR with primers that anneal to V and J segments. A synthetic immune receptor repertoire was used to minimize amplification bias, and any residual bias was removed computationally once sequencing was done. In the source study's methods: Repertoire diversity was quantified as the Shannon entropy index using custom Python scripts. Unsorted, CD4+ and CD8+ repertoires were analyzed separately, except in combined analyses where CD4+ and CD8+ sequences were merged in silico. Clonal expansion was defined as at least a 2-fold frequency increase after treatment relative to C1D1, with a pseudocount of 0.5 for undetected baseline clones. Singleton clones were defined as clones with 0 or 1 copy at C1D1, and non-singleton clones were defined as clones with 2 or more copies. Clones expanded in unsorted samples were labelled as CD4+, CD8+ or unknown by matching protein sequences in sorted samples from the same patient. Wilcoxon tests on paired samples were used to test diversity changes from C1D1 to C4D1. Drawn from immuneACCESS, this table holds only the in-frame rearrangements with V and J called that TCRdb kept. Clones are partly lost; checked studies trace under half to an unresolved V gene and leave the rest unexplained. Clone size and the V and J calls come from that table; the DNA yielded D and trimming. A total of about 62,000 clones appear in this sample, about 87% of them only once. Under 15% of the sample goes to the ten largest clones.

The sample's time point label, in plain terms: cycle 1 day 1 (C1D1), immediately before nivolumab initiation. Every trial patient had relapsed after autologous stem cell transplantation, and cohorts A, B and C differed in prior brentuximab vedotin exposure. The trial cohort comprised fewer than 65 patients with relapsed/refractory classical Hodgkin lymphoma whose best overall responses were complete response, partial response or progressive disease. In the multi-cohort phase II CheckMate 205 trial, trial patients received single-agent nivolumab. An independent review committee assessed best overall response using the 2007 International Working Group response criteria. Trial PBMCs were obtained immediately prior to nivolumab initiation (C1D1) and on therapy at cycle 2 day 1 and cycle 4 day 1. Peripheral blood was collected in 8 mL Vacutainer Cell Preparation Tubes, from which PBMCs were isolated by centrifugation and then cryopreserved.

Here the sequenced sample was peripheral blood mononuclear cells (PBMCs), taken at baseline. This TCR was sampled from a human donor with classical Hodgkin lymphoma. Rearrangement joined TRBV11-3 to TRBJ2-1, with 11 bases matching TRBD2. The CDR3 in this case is CASSARTSSGGTLYNEQFF. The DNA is TGTGCCAGCAGCGCCCGTACGTCTAGCGGGGGGACCCTATACAATGAGCAGTTCTTC.